The 8 T cell receptor beta chains presented below share a single source sample, sequenced in a study of blood T cell repertoires in COVID-19. Data came from immunoSEQ multiplex PCR; TCRdb stores just in-frame clones and leaves some out. The sample has 27,000 or so clones, about 80% seen once. Sequencing was carried out using peripheral blood. The receptors were sampled from a man between 70 and 80 years old with acute or convalescent COVID-19.

The rearrangement joins TRBV5-4 to TRBJ1-1; TRBD1 aligns across 8 bases. CDR1 and CDR2 from the germline V gene are SGHNT and YYREEE (reference sequence). Trimming took 3 bases from V and 11 from J; bases not matched to a gene: 6. This CDR3 spans 12 amino acids. The CDR3 reads CASSSDRVRAFF. The DNA for the CDR3 is TGTGCCAGCAGCTCGGACAGGGTTCGGGCTTTCTTT.

This rearrangement joins TRBV7-2 to TRBJ1-1; D might be TRBD1 (6 bases). There are 16 residues in the CDR3. Germline V gene lookup returns CDR1 SGHTA and CDR2 FQGNSA. Trimming removed 5 bases at V and 3 bases at J, with 19 bases between. The DNA of the CDR3 is TGTGCCAGCAGCCCTAGGGGGGGCGGTAGGGACACTGAAGCTTTCTTT. It is translated as CASSPRGGGRDTEAFF. Full variable domain (missing parts from reference TRBV7-2 and TRBJ1-1): GAGVSQSPSNKVTEKGKDVELRCDPISGHTALYWYRQSLGQGLEFLIYFQGNSAPDKSGLPSDRFSAERTGGSVSTLTIQRTQQEDSAVYLCASSPRGGGRDTEAFFGQGTRLTVV.

This chain uses TRBV5-1 with TRBJ1-4; the D gene is possibly TRBD1 (6 bases). This CDR3 contains 14 residues. CDR1 is SGHRS, CDR2 YFSETQ, per germline. Trimming left V 5 bases short and J 14 bases short, with 22 bases between. The CDR3, as DNA: TGCGCCAGCAGGTTATCAGGGGATTCGGTTTCGCTGTTTTTT. Amino acids: CASRLSGDSVSLFF.

CDR3 amino acids: CASSLYGQSAYSNQPQHF. The CDR3, as DNA: TGTGCCAGTAGTCTATATGGACAGAGCGCATATAGCAATCAGCCCCAGCATTTT. The V and J genes are TRBV19 and TRBJ1-5; tentatively, D is TRBD1 (6 bases). The ends were cut back, 5 bases at V and 0 bases at J, with 20 bases in the middle. Germline lookup yields CDR1 LNHDA and CDR2 SQIVND (reference sequence). The CDR3 length is 18 residues.

V and J are TRBV28 and TRBJ2-2; TRBD2 agrees at 13 bases. Germline lookup yields CDR1 MDHEN and CDR2 SYDVKM. CDR3 size: 17 residues. Trimming cost V 3 bases and J 4 bases; bases outside gene matches: 5. This CDR3 is CASSLPGTSGITGELFF. The CDR3 DNA reads TGTGCCAGCAGTTTGCCGGGGACTAGCGGGATCACCGGGGAGCTGTTTTTT.

This chain connects TRBV4-3 to TRBJ2-1; D gene ambiguous. Germline CDR1 LGHNA, CDR2 YSLEER. This CDR3 is built from 13 residues. The V end was cut by 0 bases, the J end by 3 bases, with 3 bases between. In DNA form, the CDR3 reads TGCGCCAGCAGCCAAGAACTCTACAATGAGCAGTTCTTC. Its protein is CASSQELYNEQFF.

This clone has more than one count but fewer than ten. V usage is TRBV7-2 and J usage is TRBJ1-1, with D possibly being TRBD1 (6 bases). Germline V CDR1 and CDR2: SGHTA, FQGNSA. This CDR3 is built from 15 residues. V lost 8 bases and J lost 4, with 20 bases in between. The CDR3 here is CASRTQTTGSTEAFF. The CDR3 region has the DNA TGTGCCAGCCGAACCCAAACTACAGGGAGCACTGAAGCTTTCTTT.

The rearrangement joins TRBV10-3 to TRBJ1-2, with D possibly matching TRBD1 (5 bases). Between the trimmed V and J ends, which lost 6 bases and 4 bases, there was a span of 15 bases. This CDR3 is built from 14 residues. CDR1 ENHRY and CDR2 SYGVKD come from the germline V gene. In DNA, the CDR3 is TGTGCCATCAGCGGCAGGGTGACGGCCTATGGCTACACCTTC. Protein product: CAISGRVTAYGYTF.